This T cell receptor beta chain came from a study of molecular identifiers for immune sequencing clone quantification. Whole-study findings and limits: Same-barcode identical TCR molecules could make highly expanded clones look smaller than they are. Jurkat TCR RNA from one cell was spiked into approximately 930,000 naive cells, and it was reportedly detectable there.

A word on this clonotype: The antigen is not known.

The CDR3 has 14 amino acids. CDR1 is SQVTM and CDR2 is ANQGSEA in the germline V gene. V lost 8 bases to trimming and J lost 2 bases; unmatched junction nucleotides: 10. Naive CD8 sequencing libraries were generated from approximately 22,000 to 940,000 sorted cells, with 10%, 30% or 50% RNA as input. Listed TCR primers and previously described methods were used for bulk TCR libraries. TCRdb used MiXCR to reprocess the PCR reads, holding one entry per CDR3 protein. The sample holds a few hundred thousand distinct CDR3 sequences; over 20% are singletons and the top ten take about 0.8%. The TCR comes from a human donor in good health. Some libraries in this study had Jurkat cell RNA spiked in. This chain joins TRBV29-1 and TRBJ1-1; 8 positions agree with TRBD1. The sequencing sample was made of naive CD8+ T cells from blood, with Jurkat cell RNA spiked in. The subset was: FACS-sorted CD8+CD4-CCR7+CD45RA+ naive T cells. The CDR3 DNA follows: TGCAGCTGCCGGACAGGGTGGGGAAACACTGAAGCTTTCTTT. Protein sequence: CSCRTGWGNTEAFF.